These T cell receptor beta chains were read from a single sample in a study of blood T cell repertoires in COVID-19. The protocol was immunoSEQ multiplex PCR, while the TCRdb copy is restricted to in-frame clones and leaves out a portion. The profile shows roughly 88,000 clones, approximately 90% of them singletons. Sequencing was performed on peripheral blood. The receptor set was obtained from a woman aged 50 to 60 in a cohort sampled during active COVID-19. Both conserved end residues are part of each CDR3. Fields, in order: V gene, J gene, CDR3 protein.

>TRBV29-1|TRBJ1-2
CSVEGSLISYTF
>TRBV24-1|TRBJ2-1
CATSDSQGAYNEQFF
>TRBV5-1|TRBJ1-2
CASSLEQGYYGYTF
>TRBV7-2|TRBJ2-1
CASSLVQVGYNEQFF
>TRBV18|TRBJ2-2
CASISGPDENTGELFF
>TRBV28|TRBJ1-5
CASSFWLRNQPQHF
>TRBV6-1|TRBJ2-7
CASSEYRGLSEQYF
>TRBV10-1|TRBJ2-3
CASSDRVAGMTDTQYF
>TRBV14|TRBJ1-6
CASSQRHSNSPLHF
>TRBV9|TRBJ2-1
CASSVHSGSNEQFF
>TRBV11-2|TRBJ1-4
CASSSGVVEKLFF
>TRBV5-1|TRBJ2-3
CASSDPTKSSGRGWADTQYF